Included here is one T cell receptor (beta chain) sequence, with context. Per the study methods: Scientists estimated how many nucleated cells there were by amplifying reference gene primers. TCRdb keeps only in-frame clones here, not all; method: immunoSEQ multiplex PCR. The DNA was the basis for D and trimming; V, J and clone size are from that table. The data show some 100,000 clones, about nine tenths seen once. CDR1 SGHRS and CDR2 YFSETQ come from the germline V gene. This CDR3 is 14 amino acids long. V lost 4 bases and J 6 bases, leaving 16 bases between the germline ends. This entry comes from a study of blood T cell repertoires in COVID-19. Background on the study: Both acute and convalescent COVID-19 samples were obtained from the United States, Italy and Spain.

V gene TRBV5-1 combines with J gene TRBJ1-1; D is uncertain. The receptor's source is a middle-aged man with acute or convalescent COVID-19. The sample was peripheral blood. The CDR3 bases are TGCGCCAGCAGCCGGGAAGAAGGGAGGGCTGAAGCTTTCTTT. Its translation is CASSREEGRAEAFF.